This entry is about one T cell receptor beta chain. The germline V gene encodes CDR1 SGHTA and CDR2 FQGNSA. Trimming cost V 2 bases and J 0 bases, with 10 bases left between them. The CDR3 has 16 amino acids. Which cohort a participant joined came from the clinical history participants gave. Donors of Cohort 3 who recovered were those that had two negative PCRs, clearance, or symptom resolution. The entry originates in a study of blood T cell repertoires in COVID-19. Study information: Samples representing acute and convalescent COVID-19 were sourced from the United States, Italy and Spain.

As processed by the authors: How many nucleated cells were present was estimated from reference gene primer amplification. Assay used: immunoSEQ multiplex PCR; TCRdb lists only in-frame clones, some missing. V and J calls and clone size follow that table, whereas D and trimming were derived from the DNA. Here the sample spans roughly 250,000 clones, around nine tenths being singletons. The material sequenced was PBMCs or T cells enriched from blood (not recorded which). This chain joins TRBV7-2 and TRBJ1-4; possibly TRBD1 for D (5 bases). The receptor was derived from a woman between 45 and 65 years old who had recovered from COVID-19. This CDR3 is CASSLSGGATNEKLFF. CDR3 bases: TGTGCCAGCAGCTTATCAGGAGGGGCAACTAATGAAAAACTGTTTTTT.